A single sample gave rise to the 10 T cell receptor beta chains below, sequenced in a study of cytomegalovirus exposure and HLA in healthy donors. The study ran its PCR with 60 Vbeta and 13 Jbeta primers. The protocol was immunoSEQ multiplex PCR, while the TCRdb copy is restricted to in-frame clones and leaves out a portion. The sample records about 130,000 clones, less than 80% being singletons. Sequencing was performed on PBMCs. The source is a man aged 35-49 years in good health and CMV-seropositive.

This chain connects TRBV25-1 to TRBJ1-2, with unresolved D. The germline gives CDR1 MGHDK, CDR2 SYGVNS. The CDR3 is made up of 13 amino acids. V lost 6 bases and J lost 7, with 15 bases in between. CDR3 nucleotides: TGTGCCAGCAGGCCCGAGGAGAGCTCTGGCTACACCTTC. Translating it yields CASRPEESSGYTF.

The genes are TRBV10-2 and TRBJ2-1, with 7 nucleotides matching TRBD1. Germline CDR1 is WSHSY and CDR2 is SAAADI. The CDR3 runs to 14 residues. The V gene end was trimmed by 8 bases and the J gene end by 1 base; junction bases not matched to a gene: 5. CDR3 amino acids: CASGDRVSYNEQFF. The CDR3 region has the DNA TGCGCCAGCGGAGACAGGGTTTCCTACAATGAGCAGTTCTTC.

V is TRBV4-1 and J is TRBJ2-1, with D maybe TRBD1 (6 bases). Germline CDR1 is MGHRA and CDR2 is YSYEKL. V was pared by 0 bases and J by 5 bases, with 11 bases between. The CDR3 length is 15 residues. The CDR3 bases are TGCGCCAGCAGCCAAGAATCGGCAGGGGACAATGAGCAGTTCTTC. It encodes CASSQESAGDNEQFF.

The chain combines TRBV7-6 with TRBJ2-7; D is unclear. The CDR3 spans 15 residues. The V end was cut by 1 base, the J end by 2 bases, with 12 bases between. The germline V gene has CDR1 SGHVS and CDR2 FNYEAQ. CDR3 nucleotide sequence: TGTGCCAGCAGCTTAGGACCAGACTCCACCTACGAGCAGTACTTC. Translated: CASSLGPDSTYEQYF.

The chain recombines TRBV27 with TRBJ1-1; D remains ambiguous. The CDR3 extends over 13 amino acids. The V and J ends lost 2 bases and 4 bases respectively, with 8 bases between them. The V gene's germline CDR1 is MNHEY and CDR2 SMNVEV (reference sequence). CDR3 sequence reads: CASSLRQVTEAFF. CDR3 sequence (DNA): TGTGCCAGCAGTTTAAGGCAGGTCACTGAAGCTTTCTTT.

The chain combines TRBV4-1 with TRBJ1-1; 7 bases are a match to TRBD1. This CDR3 has 14 residues. Germline CDR1 MGHRA, CDR2 YSYEKL. V was clipped by 1 base and J by 7 bases; unmatched bases: 6. The CDR3 here is CASSQVSGGNEAFF. The CDR3 nucleotides are TGCGCCAGCAGCCAAGTGTCAGGGGGTAATGAAGCTTTCTTT.

The V gene is TRBV11-2, the J gene TRBJ1-4, with TRBD1 matching over 7 bases. Germline CDR1 SGHAT, CDR2 FQNNGV. After removal of 4 bases from V and 7 bases from J, the junction contained 9 bases not matched to a gene. The CDR3 is made up of 15 amino acids. CDR3 sequence (DNA): TGTGCCAGCAGCTCCCGGGTAGGGGGCAGTGAAAAACTGTTTTTT. Its protein is CASSSRVGGSEKLFF.

V usage is TRBV15 and J usage is TRBJ2-3; 10 positions match TRBD1. The V segment lost 0 bases and the J segment 5 bases; nucleotides outside the gene matches: 2. The germline gives CDR1 LNHNV, CDR2 YYDKDF (reference sequence). The CDR3 covers 15 residues. CDR3 loop: CATSRDGTGEDTQYF. The CDR3 DNA follows: TGTGCCACCAGCAGAGATGGGACAGGGGAAGATACGCAGTATTTT.

The chain joins TRBV5-1 to TRBJ2-7, with no clear D. CDR3 length: 12 amino acids. Deletions cut 6 bases from V and 4 bases from J, with 11 bases between. The germline gives CDR1 SGHRS, CDR2 YFSETQ. The CDR3 nucleotides are TGCGCCAGCAAGGCGGATACTTACGAGCAGTACTTC. Translating gives CASKADTYEQYF.

The chain recombines TRBV7-3 with TRBJ2-7, with 7 bases fitting TRBD2. The germline CDR1 and CDR2 sequences are SGHTA and FQGTGA. This CDR3 comprises 14 residues. Trimming removed 2 bases from V and 3 bases from J; junction bases left unmatched: 4. CDR3 DNA sequence: TGTGCCAGCAGCTTAGGGGGGGTAGGCTACGAGCAGTACTTC. Amino acid sequence: CASSLGGVGYEQYF.